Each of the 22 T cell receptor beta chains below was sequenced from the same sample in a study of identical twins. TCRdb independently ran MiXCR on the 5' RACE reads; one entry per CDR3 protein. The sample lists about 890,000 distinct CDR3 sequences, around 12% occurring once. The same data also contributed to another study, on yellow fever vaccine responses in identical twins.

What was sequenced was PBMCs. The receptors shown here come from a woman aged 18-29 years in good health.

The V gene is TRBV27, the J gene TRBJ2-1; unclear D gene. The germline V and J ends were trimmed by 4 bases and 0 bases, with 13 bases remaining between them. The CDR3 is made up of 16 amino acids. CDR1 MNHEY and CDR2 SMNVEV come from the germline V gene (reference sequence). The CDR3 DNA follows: TGTGCCAGCAGTTCCATACCTCTGAGCTCCTACAATGAGCAGTTCTTC. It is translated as CASSSIPLSSYNEQFF.

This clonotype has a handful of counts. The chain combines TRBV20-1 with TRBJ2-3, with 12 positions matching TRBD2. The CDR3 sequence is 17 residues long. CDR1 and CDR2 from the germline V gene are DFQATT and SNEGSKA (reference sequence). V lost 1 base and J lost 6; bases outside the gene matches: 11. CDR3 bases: TGCAGTGCTAGAGGCGACGCTAGCGGGAGGGCCTTGGATACGCAGTATTTT. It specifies CSARGDASGRALDTQYF.

CDR3 bases: TGTGCCAGCAGTCTGAGAGGCAGGGGCGGCACTGAAGCTTTCTTT. Translation: CASSLRGRGGTEAFF. The chain joins TRBV12-3 or TRBV12-4 to TRBJ1-1; possibly TRBD1 for D (6 bases). Trimming took 5 bases from V and 4 from J, leaving 17 bases between them. This CDR3 has 15 amino acids.

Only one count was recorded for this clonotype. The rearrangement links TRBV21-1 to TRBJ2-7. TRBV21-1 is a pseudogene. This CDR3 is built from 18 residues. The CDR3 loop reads CASSKFCNKGRVSYEQYV. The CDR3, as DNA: TGTGCCAGCAGCAAGTTCTGCAACAAAGGTCGAGTATCCTACGAGCAGTACGTC.

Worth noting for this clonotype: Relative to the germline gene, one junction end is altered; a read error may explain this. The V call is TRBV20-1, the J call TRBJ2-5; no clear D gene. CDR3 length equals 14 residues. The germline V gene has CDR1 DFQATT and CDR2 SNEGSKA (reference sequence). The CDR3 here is CSASLPGWQGTQYF. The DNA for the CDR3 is TGCAGTGCTAGCTTACCTGGTTGGCAAGGGACCCAGTACTTC.

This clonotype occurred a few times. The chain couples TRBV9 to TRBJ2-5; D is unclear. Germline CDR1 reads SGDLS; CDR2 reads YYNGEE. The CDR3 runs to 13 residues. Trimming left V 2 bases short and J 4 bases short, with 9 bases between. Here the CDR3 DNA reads TGTGCCAGCAGCGTGGCAGGCGGAGAGACCCAGTACTTC. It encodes CASSVAGGETQYF.

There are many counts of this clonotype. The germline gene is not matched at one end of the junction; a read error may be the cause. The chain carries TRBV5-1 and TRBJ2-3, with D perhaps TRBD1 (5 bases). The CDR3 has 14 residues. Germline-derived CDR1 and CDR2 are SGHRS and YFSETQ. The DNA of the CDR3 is TGTGCCAGCAGTTTAGGGGCTAGCACAGATACGCAGTATTTT. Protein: CASSLGASTDTQYF. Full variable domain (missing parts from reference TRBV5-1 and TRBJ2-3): KAGVTQTPRYLIKTRGQQVTLSCSPISGHRSVSWYQQTPGQGLQFLFEYFSETQRNKGNFPGRFSGRQFSNSRSEMNVSTLELGDSALYLCASSLGASTDTQYFGPGTRLTVL.

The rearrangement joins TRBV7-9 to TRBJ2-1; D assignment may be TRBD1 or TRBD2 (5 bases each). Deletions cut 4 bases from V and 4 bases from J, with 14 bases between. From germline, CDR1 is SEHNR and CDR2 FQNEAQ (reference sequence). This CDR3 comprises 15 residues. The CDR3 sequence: CASSSSGSVYNEQFF. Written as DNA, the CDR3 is TGTGCCAGCAGCTCTTCAGGGAGCGTTTACAATGAGCAGTTCTTC.

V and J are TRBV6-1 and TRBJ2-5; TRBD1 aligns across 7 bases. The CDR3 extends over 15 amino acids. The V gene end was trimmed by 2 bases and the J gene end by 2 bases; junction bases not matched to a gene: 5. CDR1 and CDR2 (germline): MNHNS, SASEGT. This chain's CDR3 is CASSEPRTGQETQYF. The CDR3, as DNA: TGTGCCAGCAGTGAACCAAGGACAGGACAAGAGACCCAGTACTTC.

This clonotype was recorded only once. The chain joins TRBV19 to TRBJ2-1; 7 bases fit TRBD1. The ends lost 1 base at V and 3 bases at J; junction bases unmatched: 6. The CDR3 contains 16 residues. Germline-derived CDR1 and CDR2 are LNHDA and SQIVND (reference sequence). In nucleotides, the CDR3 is TGTGCCAGTAGTATAGCTGACAGGGCCATCTACAATGAGCAGTTCTTC. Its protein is CASSIADRAIYNEQFF.

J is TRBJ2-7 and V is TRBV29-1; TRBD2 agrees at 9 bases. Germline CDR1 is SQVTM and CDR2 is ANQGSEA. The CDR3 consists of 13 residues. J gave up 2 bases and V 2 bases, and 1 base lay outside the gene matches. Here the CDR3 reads CSVELAGAYEQYF. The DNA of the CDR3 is TGCAGCGTTGAATTAGCGGGAGCCTACGAGCAGTACTTC.

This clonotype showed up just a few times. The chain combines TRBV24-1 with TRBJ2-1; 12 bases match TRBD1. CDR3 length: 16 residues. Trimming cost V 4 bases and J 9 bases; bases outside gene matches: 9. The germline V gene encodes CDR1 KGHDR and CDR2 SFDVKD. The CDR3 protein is CATSDQPGQGAGEQFF. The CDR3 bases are TGTGCCACCAGTGACCAGCCGGGACAGGGGGCAGGTGAGCAGTTCTTC.

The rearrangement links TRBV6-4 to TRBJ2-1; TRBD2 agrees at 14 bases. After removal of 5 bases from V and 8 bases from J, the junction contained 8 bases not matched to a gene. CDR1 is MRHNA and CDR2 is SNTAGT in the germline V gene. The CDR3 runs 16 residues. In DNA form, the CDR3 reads TGTGCCAGCAGTCGACTAGCGGGAGGGGGTGGTGATGAGCAGTTCTTC. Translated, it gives CASSRLAGGGGDEQFF.

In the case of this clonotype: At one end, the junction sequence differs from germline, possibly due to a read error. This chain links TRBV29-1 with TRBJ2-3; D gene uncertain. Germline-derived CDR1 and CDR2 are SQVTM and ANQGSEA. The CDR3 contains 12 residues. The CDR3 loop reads CSVEVLGDTQYF. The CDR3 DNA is TGCAGCGTGGAAGTACTGGGAGATACGCAGTATTTT.

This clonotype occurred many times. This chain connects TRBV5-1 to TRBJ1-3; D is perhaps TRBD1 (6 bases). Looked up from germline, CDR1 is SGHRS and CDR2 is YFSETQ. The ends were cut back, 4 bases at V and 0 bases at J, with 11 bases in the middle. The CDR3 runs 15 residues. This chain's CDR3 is CASSKTGGSGNTIYF. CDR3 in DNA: TGCGCCAGCAGCAAGACAGGAGGCTCTGGAAACACCATATATTTT.

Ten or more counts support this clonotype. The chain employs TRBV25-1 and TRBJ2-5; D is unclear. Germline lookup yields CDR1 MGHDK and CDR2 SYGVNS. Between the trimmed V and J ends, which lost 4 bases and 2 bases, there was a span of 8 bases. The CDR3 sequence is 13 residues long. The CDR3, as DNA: TGTGCCAGCAGTGCGCCAGTACAAGAGACCCAGTACTTC. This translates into CASSAPVQETQYF.

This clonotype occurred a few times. CDR3 protein: CASSYRDRGAGETQYF. Here the CDR3 DNA reads TGTGCCAGCAGCTACCGGGACAGGGGGGCGGGAGAGACCCAGTACTTC. J is TRBJ2-5 and V is TRBV7-8, with TRBD1 identical over 11 bases. The CDR3 is 16 residues long. Germline values: CDR1 SGHVS, CDR2 FQNEAQ. V shed 4 bases, J shed 4 bases, and the junction held 8 bases outside the gene matches.

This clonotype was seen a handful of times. The DNA for the CDR3 is TGTGCCAGCAGCTTAGCCAGGTTCTCCTACAATGAGCAGTTCTTC. Translating it yields CASSLARFSYNEQFF. The chain carries TRBV7-2 and TRBJ2-1; the D is unclear. Trimming took off 0 bases at V and 0 bases at J, with 6 bases between the two ends. The germline V gene encodes CDR1 SGHTA and CDR2 FQGNSA. CDR3 length equals 15 residues.

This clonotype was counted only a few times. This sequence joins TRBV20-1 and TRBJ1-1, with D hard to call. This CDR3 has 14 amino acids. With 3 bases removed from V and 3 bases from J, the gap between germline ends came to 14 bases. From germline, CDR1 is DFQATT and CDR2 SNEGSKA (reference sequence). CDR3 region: CSARETPRDTEAFF. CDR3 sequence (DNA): TGCAGTGCTAGGGAGACCCCCCGGGACACTGAAGCTTTCTTT.

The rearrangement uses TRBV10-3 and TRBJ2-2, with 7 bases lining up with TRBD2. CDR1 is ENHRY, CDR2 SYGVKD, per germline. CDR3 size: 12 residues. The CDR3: CGSGTSTGELFF. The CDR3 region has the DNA TGTGGCAGCGGGACGTCAACCGGGGAGCTGTTTTTT.

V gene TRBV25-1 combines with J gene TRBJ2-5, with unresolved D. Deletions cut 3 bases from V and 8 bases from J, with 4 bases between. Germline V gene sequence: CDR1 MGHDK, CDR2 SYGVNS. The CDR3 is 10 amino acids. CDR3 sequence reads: CASSENTQYF. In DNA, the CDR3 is TGTGCCAGCAGTGAGAACACCCAGTACTTC.

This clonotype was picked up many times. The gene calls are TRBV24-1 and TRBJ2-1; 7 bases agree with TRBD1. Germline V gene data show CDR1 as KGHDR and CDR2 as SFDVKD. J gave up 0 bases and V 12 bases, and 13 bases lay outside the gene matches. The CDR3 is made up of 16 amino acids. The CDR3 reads CAPGPDRKSSYNEQFF. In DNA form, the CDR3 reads TGTGCCCCCGGCCCGGACAGGAAGAGCTCCTACAATGAGCAGTTCTTC.